The clone carrying this TCR beta chain was counted a few times. What it recognizes is unknown. The sample originates from a study of CD8 T cells in ankylosing spondylitis. Study-wide findings and caveats: Certain motif variants had earlier been reported in reactive arthritis synovial fluid and blood. One TCR beta motif, made up of several highly homologous variants, appeared characteristic of ankylosing spondylitis blood. Reportedly, disease-linked clones are significantly enriched in ankylosing spondylitis patients' matched synovial fluid. A CD8+ phenotype characterized the disease-linked clones, which were relatively rare in peripheral blood.

The CDR3 is 16 amino acids. Trimming cost V 5 bases and J 6 bases; bases outside gene matches: 6. The germline gives CDR1 KGHDR, CDR2 SFDVKD. For TCR beta, libraries came from quantitative 5'-RACE with molecular barcodes. TCRdb recomputed calls from the 5' RACE reads with MiXCR, one row per CDR3 protein. The data hold approximately 440,000 distinct CDR3 sequences, with over 15% observed a single time. J is TRBJ2-2 and V is TRBV24-1, with 12 bases matching TRBD2. The specimen was blood, either unsorted or a sorted T cell fraction (not recorded which). The receptor comes from a male donor with ankylosing spondylitis. Written as DNA, the CDR3 is TGTGCCACCAGTGCTAGCGGGAGGGCCGGCGCCGGGGAGCTGTTTTTT. Translating gives CATSASGRAGAGELFF.